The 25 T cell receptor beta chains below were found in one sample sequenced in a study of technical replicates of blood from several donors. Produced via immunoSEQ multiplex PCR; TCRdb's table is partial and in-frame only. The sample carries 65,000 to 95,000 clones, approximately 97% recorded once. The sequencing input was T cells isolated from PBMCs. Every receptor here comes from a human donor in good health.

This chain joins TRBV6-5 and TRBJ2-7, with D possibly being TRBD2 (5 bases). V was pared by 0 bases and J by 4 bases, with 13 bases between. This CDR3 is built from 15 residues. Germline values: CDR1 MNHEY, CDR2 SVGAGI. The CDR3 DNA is TGTGCCAGCAGTTACTCGGAGGAGACGGCATACGAGCAGTACTTC. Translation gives CASSYSEETAYEQYF.

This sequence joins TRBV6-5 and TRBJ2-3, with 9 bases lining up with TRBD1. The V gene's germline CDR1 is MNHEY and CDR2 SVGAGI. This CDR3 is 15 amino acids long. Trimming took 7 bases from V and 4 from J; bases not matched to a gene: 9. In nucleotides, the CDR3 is TGTGCCAGCATGAGCCCGGGACAGGGTCCAGATACGCAGTATTTT. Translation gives CASMSPGQGPDTQYF.

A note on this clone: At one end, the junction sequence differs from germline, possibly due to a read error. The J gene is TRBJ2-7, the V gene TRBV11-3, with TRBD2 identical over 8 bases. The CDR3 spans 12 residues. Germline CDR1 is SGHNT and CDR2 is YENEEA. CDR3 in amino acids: CASSLDRGGLNF. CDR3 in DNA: TGTGCCAGCAGCTTAGATCGCGGGGGGCTTAACTTC.

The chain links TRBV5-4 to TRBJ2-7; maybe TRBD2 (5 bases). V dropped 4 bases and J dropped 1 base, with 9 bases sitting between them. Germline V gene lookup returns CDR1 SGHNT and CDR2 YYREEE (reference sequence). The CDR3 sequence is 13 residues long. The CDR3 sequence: CASSRTQSYEQYF. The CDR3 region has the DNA TGTGCCAGCAGCCGGACTCAATCCTACGAGCAGTACTTC.

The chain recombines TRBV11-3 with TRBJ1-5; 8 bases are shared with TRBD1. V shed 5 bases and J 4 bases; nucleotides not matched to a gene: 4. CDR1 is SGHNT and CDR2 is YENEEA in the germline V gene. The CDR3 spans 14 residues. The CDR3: CASSLGQGNQPQHF. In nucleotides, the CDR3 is TGTGCCAGCAGCCTAGGACAGGGAAATCAGCCCCAGCATTTT. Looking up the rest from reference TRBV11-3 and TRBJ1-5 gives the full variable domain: EAGVVQSPRYKIIEKKQPVAFWCNPISGHNTLYWYLQNLGQGPELLIRYENEEAVDDSQLPKDRFSAERLKGVDSTLKIQPAELGDSAVYLCASSLGQGNQPQHFGDGTRLSIL.

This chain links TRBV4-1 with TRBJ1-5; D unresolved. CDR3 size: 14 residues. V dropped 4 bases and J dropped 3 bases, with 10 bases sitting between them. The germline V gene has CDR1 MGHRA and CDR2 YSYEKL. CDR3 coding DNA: TGCGCCAGCAGCCTGGGCCTAATCAATCAGCCCCAGCATTTT. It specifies CASSLGLINQPQHF.

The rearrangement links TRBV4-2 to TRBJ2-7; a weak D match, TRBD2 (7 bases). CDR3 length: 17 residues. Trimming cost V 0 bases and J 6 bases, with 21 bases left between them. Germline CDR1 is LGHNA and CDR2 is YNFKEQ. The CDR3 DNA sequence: TGTGCCAGCAGCCAAGACAGGGGACTAACCTGGTCGGGCGAGCAGTACTTC. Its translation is CASSQDRGLTWSGEQYF.

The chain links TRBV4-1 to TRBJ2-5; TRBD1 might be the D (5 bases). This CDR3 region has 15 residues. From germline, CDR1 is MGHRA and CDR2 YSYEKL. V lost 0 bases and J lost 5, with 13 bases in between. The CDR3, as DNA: TGCGCCAGCAGCCAAGATGGGGCAGGGATCGAGACCCAGTACTTC. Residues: CASSQDGAGIETQYF.

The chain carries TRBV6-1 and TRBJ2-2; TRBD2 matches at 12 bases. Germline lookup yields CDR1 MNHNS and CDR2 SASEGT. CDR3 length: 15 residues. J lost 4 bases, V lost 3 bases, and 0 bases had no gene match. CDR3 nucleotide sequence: TGTGCCAGCAGTGAGGGACTAGCGGGCACCGGGGAGCTGTTTTTT. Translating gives CASSEGLAGTGELFF.

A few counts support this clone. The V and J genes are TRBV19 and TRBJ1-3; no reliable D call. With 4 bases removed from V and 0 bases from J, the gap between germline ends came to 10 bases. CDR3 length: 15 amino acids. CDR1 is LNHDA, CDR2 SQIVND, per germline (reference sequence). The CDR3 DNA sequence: TGTGCCAGTAGTAAAATCGACACCTCTGGAAACACCATATATTTT. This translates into CASSKIDTSGNTIYF. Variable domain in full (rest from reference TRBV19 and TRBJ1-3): DGGITQSPKYLFRKEGQNVTLSCEQNLNHDAMYWYRQDPGQGLRLIYYSQIVNDFQKGDIAEGYSVSREKKESFPLTVTSAQKNPTAFYLCASSKIDTSGNTIYFGEGSWLTVV.

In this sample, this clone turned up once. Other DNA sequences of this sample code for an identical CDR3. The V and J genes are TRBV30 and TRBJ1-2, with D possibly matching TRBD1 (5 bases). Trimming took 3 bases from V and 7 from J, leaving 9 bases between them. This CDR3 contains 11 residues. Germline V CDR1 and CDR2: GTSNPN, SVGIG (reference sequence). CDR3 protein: CAWSAGSGYTF. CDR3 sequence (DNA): TGTGCCTGGAGCGCAGGGTCTGGCTACACCTTC.

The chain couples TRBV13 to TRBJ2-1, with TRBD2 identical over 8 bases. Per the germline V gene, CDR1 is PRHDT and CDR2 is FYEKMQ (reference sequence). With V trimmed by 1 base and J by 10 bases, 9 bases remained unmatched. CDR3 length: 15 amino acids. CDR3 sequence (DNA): TGTGCCAGCAGCTTAGCGGGAGGGTCAGTTAGAGAGCAGTTCTTC. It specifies CASSLAGGSVREQFF.

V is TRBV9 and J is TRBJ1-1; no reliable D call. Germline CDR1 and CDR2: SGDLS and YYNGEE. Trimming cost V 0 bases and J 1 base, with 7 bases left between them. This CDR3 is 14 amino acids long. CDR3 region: CASSVGAGNTEAFF. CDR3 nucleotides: TGTGCCAGCAGCGTAGGGGCGGGGAACACTGAAGCTTTCTTT. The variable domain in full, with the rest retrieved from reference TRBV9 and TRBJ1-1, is DSGVTQTPKHLITATGQRVTLRCSPRSGDLSVYWYQQSLDQGLQFLIQYYNGEERAKGNILERFSAQQFPDLHSELNLSSLELGDSALYFCASSVGAGNTEAFFGQGTRLTVV.

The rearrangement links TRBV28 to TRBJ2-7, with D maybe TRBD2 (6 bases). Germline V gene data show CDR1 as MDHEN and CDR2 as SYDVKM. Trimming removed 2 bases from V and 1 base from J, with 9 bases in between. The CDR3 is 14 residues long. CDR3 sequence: CASSLSGLSYEQYF. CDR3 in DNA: TGTGCCAGCAGTTTAAGCGGGTTGTCCTACGAGCAGTACTTC.

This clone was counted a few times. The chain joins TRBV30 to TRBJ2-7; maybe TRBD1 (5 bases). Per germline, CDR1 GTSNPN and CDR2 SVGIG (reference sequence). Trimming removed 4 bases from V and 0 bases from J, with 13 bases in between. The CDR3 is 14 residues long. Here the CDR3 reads CAWNNRQSSYEQYF. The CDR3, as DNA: TGTGCCTGGAATAACAGACAGAGCTCCTACGAGCAGTACTTC.

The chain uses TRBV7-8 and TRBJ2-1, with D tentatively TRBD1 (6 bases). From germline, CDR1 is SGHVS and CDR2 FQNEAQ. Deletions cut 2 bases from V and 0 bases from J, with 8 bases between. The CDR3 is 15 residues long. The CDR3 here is CASSLQGSSYNEQFF. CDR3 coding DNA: TGTGCCAGCAGCTTACAGGGGAGCTCCTACAATGAGCAGTTCTTC.

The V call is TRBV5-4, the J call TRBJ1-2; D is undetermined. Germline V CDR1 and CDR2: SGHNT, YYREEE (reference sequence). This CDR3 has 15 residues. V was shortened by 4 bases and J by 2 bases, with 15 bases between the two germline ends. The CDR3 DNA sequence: TGTGCCAGCAGCGTTTACAGTTCCCAAAACTATGGCTACACCTTC. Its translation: CASSVYSSQNYGYTF.

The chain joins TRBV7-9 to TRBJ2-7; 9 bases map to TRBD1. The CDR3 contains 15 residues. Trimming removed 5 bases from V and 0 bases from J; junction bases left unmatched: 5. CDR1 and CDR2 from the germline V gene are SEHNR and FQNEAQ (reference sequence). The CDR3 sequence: CASSGGTGRSYEQYF. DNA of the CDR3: TGTGCCAGCAGCGGGGGGACAGGGCGCTCCTACGAGCAGTACTTC. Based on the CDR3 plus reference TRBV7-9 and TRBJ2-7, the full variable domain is DTGVSQNPRHKITKRGQNVTFRCDPISEHNRLYWYRQTLGQGPEFLTYFQNEAQLEKSRLLSDRFSAERPKGSFSTLEIQRTEQGDSAMYLCASSGGTGRSYEQYFGPGTRLTVT.

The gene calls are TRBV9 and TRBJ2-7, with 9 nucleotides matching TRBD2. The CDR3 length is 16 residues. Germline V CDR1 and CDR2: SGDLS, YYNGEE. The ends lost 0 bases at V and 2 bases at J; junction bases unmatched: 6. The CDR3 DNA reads TGTGCCAGCAGCGTAGGGGCTAGCGGGGTTGCCTACGAGCAGTACTTC. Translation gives CASSVGASGVAYEQYF.

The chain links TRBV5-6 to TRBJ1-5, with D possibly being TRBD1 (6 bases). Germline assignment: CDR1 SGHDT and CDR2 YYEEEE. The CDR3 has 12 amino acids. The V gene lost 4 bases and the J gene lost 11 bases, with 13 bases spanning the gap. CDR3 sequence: CASSGQSGAQHF. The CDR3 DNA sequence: TGTGCCAGCAGCGGCCAATCAGGGGCCCAGCATTTT.

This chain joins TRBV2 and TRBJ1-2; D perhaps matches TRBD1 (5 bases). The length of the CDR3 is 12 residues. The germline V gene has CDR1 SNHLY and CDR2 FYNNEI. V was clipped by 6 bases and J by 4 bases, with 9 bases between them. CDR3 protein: CASRQDLYGYTF. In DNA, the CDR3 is TGTGCCAGCAGACAGGATCTCTATGGCTACACCTTC. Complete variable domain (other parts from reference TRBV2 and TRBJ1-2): EPEVTQTPSHQVTQMGQEVILRCVPISNHLYFYWYRQILGQKVEFLVSFYNNEISEKSEIFDDQFSVERPDGSNFTLKIRSTKLEDSAMYFCASRQDLYGYTFGSGTRLTVV.

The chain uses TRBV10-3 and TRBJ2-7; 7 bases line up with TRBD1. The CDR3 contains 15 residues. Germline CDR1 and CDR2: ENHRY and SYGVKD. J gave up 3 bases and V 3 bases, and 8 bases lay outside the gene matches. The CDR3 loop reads CAISDRDRALYEQYF. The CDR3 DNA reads TGTGCCATCAGTGATCGAGACAGGGCTCTCTACGAGCAGTACTTC.

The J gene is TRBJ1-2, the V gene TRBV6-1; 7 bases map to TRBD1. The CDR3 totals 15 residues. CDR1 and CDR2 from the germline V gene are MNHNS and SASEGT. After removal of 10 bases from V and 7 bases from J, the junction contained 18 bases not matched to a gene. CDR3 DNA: TGTGCCACTGTTACCCGACAGGGCAGCGTGTTTGGCTACACCTTC. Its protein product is CATVTRQGSVFGYTF.

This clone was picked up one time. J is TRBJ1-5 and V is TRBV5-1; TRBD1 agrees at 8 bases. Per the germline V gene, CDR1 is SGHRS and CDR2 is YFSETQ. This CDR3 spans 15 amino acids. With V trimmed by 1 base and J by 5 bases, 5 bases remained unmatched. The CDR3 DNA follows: TGCGCCAGCAGCTTGTGGACAGGGAAGGATCAGCCCCAGCATTTT. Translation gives CASSLWTGKDQPQHF.

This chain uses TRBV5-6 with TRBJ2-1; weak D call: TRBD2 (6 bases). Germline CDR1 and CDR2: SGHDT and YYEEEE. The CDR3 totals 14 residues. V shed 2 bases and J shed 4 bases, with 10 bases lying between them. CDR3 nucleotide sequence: TGTGCCAGCAGCTTAGGGACTTATTACAATGAGCAGTTCTTC. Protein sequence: CASSLGTYYNEQFF.